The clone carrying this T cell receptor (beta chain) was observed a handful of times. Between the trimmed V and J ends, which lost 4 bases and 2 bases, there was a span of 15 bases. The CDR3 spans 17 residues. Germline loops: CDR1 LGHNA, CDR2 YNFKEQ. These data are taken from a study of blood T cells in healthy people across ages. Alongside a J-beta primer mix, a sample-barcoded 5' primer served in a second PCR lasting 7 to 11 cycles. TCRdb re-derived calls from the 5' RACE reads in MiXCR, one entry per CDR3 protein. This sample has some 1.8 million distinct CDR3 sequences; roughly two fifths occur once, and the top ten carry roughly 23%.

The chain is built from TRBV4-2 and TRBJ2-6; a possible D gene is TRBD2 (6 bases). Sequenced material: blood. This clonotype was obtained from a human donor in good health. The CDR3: CASSLPWEDAGANVLTF. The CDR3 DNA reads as TGTGCCAGCAGCCTCCCTTGGGAGGATGCTGGGGCCAACGTCCTGACTTTC.